One and the same sample provided the 7 T cell receptor beta chains below, sequenced in a study of T cell changes during pregnancy in multiple sclerosis. TCRdb keeps only in-frame clones here, not all; method: immunoSEQ multiplex PCR. The data show about 44,000 clones, roughly 90% seen once. Here the sequenced sample was CD4+ T cells from peripheral blood mononuclear cells, taken in the first trimester of pregnancy. These receptors were collected from a female donor with multiple sclerosis, enrolled in a pregnancy study.

This chain joins TRBV2 and TRBJ2-7, with D hard to call. The CDR3 runs 14 residues. The V end lost 0 bases, the J end lost 6 bases, and 12 bases lay between the germline ends. In germline, CDR1 is SNHLY, CDR2 FYNNEI. CDR3 sequence (DNA): TGTGCCAGCAGTGAAGCGCTACAGATGGGCGAGCAGTACTTC. Translated, it gives CASSEALQMGEQYF. Using reference TRBV2 and TRBJ2-7 for the parts outside the CDR3, the full variable domain is EPEVTQTPSHQVTQMGQEVILRCVPISNHLYFYWYRQILGQKVEFLVSFYNNEISEKSEIFDDQFSVERPDGSNFTLKIRSTKLEDSAMYFCASSEALQMGEQYFGPGTRLTVT.

The genes are TRBV25-1 and TRBJ2-1; 8 positions agree with TRBD2. The germline CDR1 and CDR2 sequences are MGHDK and SYGVNS. With V trimmed by 5 bases and J by 1 base, 10 bases remained unmatched. This CDR3 contains 17 residues. CDR3 coding DNA: TGTGCCAGCAGTCGAATGGGGGCGGGAGGATCCTACAATGAGCAGTTCTTC. It yields the protein CASSRMGAGGSYNEQFF.

The chain is built from TRBV7-9 and TRBJ2-7; TRBD2 is a possible D gene (6 bases). The CDR3 has 14 amino acids. CDR1 and CDR2 (germline): SEHNR, FQNEAQ (reference sequence). Trimming shortened V by 1 base and J by 4 bases, and 11 bases separated the two germline ends. The chain's CDR3 is CASSLVVGLYEQYF. The DNA for the CDR3 is TGTGCCAGCAGCTTAGTAGTGGGACTTTACGAGCAGTACTTC.

This clone appeared a few times. The chain is built from TRBV5-1 and TRBJ2-7, with D tentatively TRBD2 (7 bases). Germline-derived CDR1 and CDR2 are SGHRS and YFSETQ. This CDR3 has 14 amino acids. V lost 6 bases to trimming and J lost 5 bases, with 18 bases between them. CDR3 loop: CASTAGAQNHEQYF. CDR3 DNA sequence: TGCGCCAGCACCGCGGGGGCGCAAAACCACGAGCAGTACTTC.

Notes on this clone: One end of the junction fails to match germline, which may point to a read error. V gene TRBV6-1 combines with J gene TRBJ2-7; 7 bases match TRBD1. The CDR3 sequence is 15 residues long. Germline V gene sequence: CDR1 MNHNS, CDR2 SASEGT. As DNA, the CDR3 is TGTGCCAGCAGAACGGGGACAGTGACATCCTACGAGCGGTACTTC. Translating gives CASRTGTVTSYERYF.

The chain joins TRBV4-1 to TRBJ2-7, with D perhaps TRBD2 (6 bases). Germline V gene data show CDR1 as MGHRA and CDR2 as YSYEKL. The CDR3 has 15 amino acids. V lost 1 base and J 2 bases, leaving 12 bases between the germline ends. The CDR3 bases are TGCGCCAGCAGCCAAGGGTGGAGGGATCCCTACGAGCAGTACTTC. Translated, it gives CASSQGWRDPYEQYF.

This chain joins TRBV7-9 and TRBJ2-5, with D maybe TRBD2 (6 bases). CDR1 SEHNR and CDR2 FQNEAQ come from the germline V gene (reference sequence). V was clipped by 1 base and J by 4 bases, with 13 bases between them. The length of the CDR3 is 15 residues. The CDR3 loop reads CASSLGSMGGETQYF. The CDR3 DNA follows: TGTGCCAGCAGCTTAGGGTCTATGGGGGGAGAGACCCAGTACTTC.